These 15 T cell receptor beta chains originate from one sample sequenced in a study of regulatory T cells in long-lasting Graves disease. Time point specified: newly diagnosed GD, antithyroid drugs for less than 3 months. PBMC RNA served as the TCR library source. Arm-PCR of CDR3 regions and iRepertoire HTBI primers were used to build TCR beta libraries. TCRdb itself ran the multiplex PCR reads through MiXCR, one entry per CDR3 protein. Here the sample spans around 250,000 distinct CDR3 sequences, under 20% being singletons. These records were also assigned to another study, of T cells in Graves' hyperthyroidism and ophthalmopathy.

Specimen: peripheral blood mononuclear cells (PBMCs), collected at new diagnosis, from a patient treated with antithyroid drugs. The receptors originated from a woman aged 30 to 39 with Graves disease.

This clonotype occurred once. V usage is TRBV20-1 and J usage is TRBJ2-3; the match to TRBD2 covers 16 bases. V was pared by 1 base and J by 1 base, with 5 bases of the junction left unmatched. The CDR3 totals 18 residues. The germline V gene has CDR1 DFQATT and CDR2 SNEGSKA (reference sequence). CDR3 bases: TGCAGTGCTAGAGGAGGGACTAGCGGGGGGGCTGGCACAGATACGCAGTATTTT. It is translated as CSARGGTSGGAGTDTQYF.

This clonotype was counted many times. This chain connects TRBV6-5 to TRBJ1-2; D unclear. V dropped 0 bases and J dropped 8 bases, with 10 bases sitting between them. The V gene's germline CDR1 is MNHEY and CDR2 SVGAGI. This CDR3 comprises 13 residues. CDR3 nucleotide sequence: TGTGCCAGCAGTTACTCAGCGATAGGGGGCTACACCTTC. It is translated as CASSYSAIGGYTF.

This clonotype was picked up a small number of times. This chain joins TRBV5-1 and TRBJ2-5, with D maybe TRBD1 (6 bases). CDR1 is SGHRS and CDR2 is YFSETQ in the germline V gene. The germline V and J ends were trimmed by 2 bases and 1 base, with 12 bases remaining between them. The CDR3 spans 15 residues. The CDR3 spells CASSFTGHSQETQYF. DNA of the CDR3: TGCGCCAGCAGCTTCACGGGACACTCCCAAGAGACCCAGTACTTC. The variable domain in full, completed from reference TRBV5-1 and TRBJ2-5, reads KAGVTQTPRYLIKTRGQQVTLSCSPISGHRSVSWYQQTPGQGLQFLFEYFSETQRNKGNFPGRFSGRQFSNSRSEMNVSTLELGDSALYLCASSFTGHSQETQYFGPGTRLLVL.

This rearrangement joins TRBV15 to TRBJ2-7; weak D call: TRBD1 (6 bases). From germline, CDR1 is LNHNV and CDR2 YYDKDF (reference sequence). V shed 0 bases and J shed 1 base, with 7 bases lying between them. The CDR3 has 14 residues. The CDR3 sequence is CATSRDTGSYEQYF. DNA of the CDR3: TGTGCCACCAGCAGAGATACAGGGTCCTACGAGCAGTACTTC.

The V call is TRBV6-1, the J call TRBJ2-3; 9 nucleotides line up with TRBD2. V was clipped by 2 bases and J by 5 bases; unmatched bases: 5. The CDR3 is 15 residues long. The germline V gene encodes CDR1 MNHNS and CDR2 SASEGT. The CDR3 loop is CASSESAGGLDTQYF. The CDR3 coding sequence is TGTGCCAGCAGTGAATCGGCGGGGGGGTTAGATACGCAGTATTTT.

This clonotype was detected ten times or more. This sequence joins TRBV3-1 and TRBJ1-1; D gene uncertain. The CDR3 has 14 residues. Germline-derived CDR1 and CDR2 are LGHDT and YNNKEL (reference sequence). Trimming cost V 0 bases and J 2 bases, with 7 bases left between them. CDR3 protein: CASSQEAENTEAFF. In DNA form, the CDR3 reads TGTGCCAGCAGCCAAGAAGCAGAAAACACTGAAGCTTTCTTT. The full variable domain, its missing parts supplied by reference TRBV3-1 and TRBJ1-1, is DTAVSQTPKYLVTQMGNDKSIKCEQNLGHDTMYWYKQDSKKFLKIMFSYNNKELIINETVPNRFSPKSPDKAHLNLHINSLELGDSAVYFCASSQEAENTEAFFGQGTRLTVV.

This clonotype has at least ten counts. The chain employs TRBV3-1 and TRBJ1-2; 8 bases align to TRBD1. Germline CDR1 LGHDT, CDR2 YNNKEL (reference sequence). The CDR3 extends over 14 amino acids. V was pared by 3 bases and J by 7 bases, with 7 bases of the junction left unmatched. The CDR3 reads CASSHQTGVGGYTF. For the CDR3, the DNA is TGTGCCAGCAGCCACCAGACAGGGGTGGGTGGCTACACCTTC.

This clonotype appeared a few times. The chain joins TRBV11-2 to TRBJ2-5; D may correspond to TRBD1 or TRBD2 (6 bases each). This CDR3 has 13 residues. Germline-derived CDR1 and CDR2 are SGHAT and FQNNGV. The V end lost 5 bases, the J end lost 10 bases, and 17 bases lay between the germline ends. CDR3 nucleotides: TGTGCCAGCAGCCAACCTCCGGGGGCGGGCCAGTACTTC. Amino acid sequence: CASSQPPGAGQYF.

The table lists this clonotype with many counts. The rearrangement joins TRBV4-1 to TRBJ1-1, with D hard to call. The V end was cut by 1 base, the J end by 4 bases, with 10 bases between. This CDR3 comprises 14 residues. Germline-derived CDR1 and CDR2 are MGHRA and YSYEKL. The CDR3 is CASSQVRVGTEAFF. The DNA for the CDR3 is TGCGCCAGCAGCCAAGTGCGGGTCGGCACTGAAGCTTTCTTT.

This clonotype was counted ten times or more. The chain joins TRBV2 to TRBJ1-1, with D tentatively TRBD1 (6 bases). CDR3 length: 13 residues. V lost 7 bases and J 0 bases, leaving 9 bases between the germline ends. Germline values: CDR1 SNHLY, CDR2 FYNNEI. CDR3 in DNA: TGTGCCAGCACCGACAGGCTGAACACTGAAGCTTTCTTT. This translates into CASTDRLNTEAFF. Combining the CDR3 with reference TRBV2 and TRBJ1-1 gives the whole variable domain EPEVTQTPSHQVTQMGQEVILRCVPISNHLYFYWYRQILGQKVEFLVSFYNNEISEKSEIFDDQFSVERPDGSNFTLKIRSTKLEDSAMYFCASTDRLNTEAFFGQGTRLTVV.

This clonotype appeared many times. The V call is TRBV29-1, the J call TRBJ2-2; 7 positions agree with TRBD1. There are 17 residues in the CDR3. CDR1 SQVTM and CDR2 ANQGSEA come from the germline V gene. V dropped 0 bases and J dropped 3; count of bases not matched to a gene: 10. CDR3: CSVEDPRQGPYTGELFF. The CDR3 DNA reads TGCAGCGTTGAAGATCCCCGACAGGGCCCTTACACCGGGGAGCTGTTTTTT.

The table lists this clonotype with many counts. CDR3 nucleotide sequence: TGTGCCAGCAGCGCAGGGGGCTCGAGCTCCTACGAGCAGTACTTC. Amino acids: CASSAGGSSSYEQYF. This rearrangement joins TRBV9 to TRBJ2-7; 8 bases agree with TRBD1. The CDR3 covers 15 residues. The V and J ends lost 3 bases and 0 bases, in that order; junction bases with no gene match: 5. Germline values: CDR1 SGDLS, CDR2 YYNGEE.

This clonotype was seen at least ten times. CDR3 residues: CSARERGALWEQFF. CDR3 nucleotides: TGCAGTGCTAGAGAAAGGGGGGCCTTGTGGGAGCAGTTCTTC. This chain joins TRBV20-1 and TRBJ2-1; D is possibly TRBD1 or TRBD2 (6 bases each). V was shortened by 0 bases and J by 10 bases, with 16 bases between the two germline ends. The CDR3 has 14 residues. Germline CDR1 is DFQATT and CDR2 is SNEGSKA (reference sequence).

This clonotype was detected only a few times. The rearrangement links TRBV25-1 to TRBJ2-1; D gene unclear. V was shortened by 1 base and J by 14 bases, with 18 bases between the two germline ends. Looked up from germline, CDR1 is MGHDK and CDR2 is SYGVNS. This CDR3 comprises 14 residues. CDR3 amino acids: CASSEFHSPEKEFF. CDR3 in DNA: TGTGCCAGCAGTGAATTTCACTCACCTGAGAAGGAGTTCTTC.

This clonotype has a count of ten or more. The V call is TRBV7-9, the J call TRBJ1-3; D not resolved. The CDR3 runs 16 residues. CDR1 is SEHNR, CDR2 FQNEAQ, per germline (reference sequence). V was pared by 5 bases and J by 0 bases, with 14 bases between. The CDR3 region is CASSNTGSYSGNTIYF. For the CDR3, the DNA is TGTGCCAGCAGCAATACTGGCAGTTACTCTGGAAACACCATATATTTT.